One TCR beta chain is described in this entry. This receptor's antigen is unknown. The input lacks base qualities; no much larger clone sits a single base away. The entry originates in a study of type 1 regulatory T cells (dated by TCRdb to about 2021). In the study overall: The study characterized an in vitro protocol that generated a Tr1-enriched, alloantigen-specific CD4 T cell product named T-allo10. T-allo10 was being tested clinically in patients with hematological malignancies who were undergoing allogeneic hematopoietic stem cell transplantation.

The reads were generated on an Illumina MiSeq. Through fastp at Q25 and MiXCR, TCRdb rebuilt clones from the public reads, retaining in-frame beta chains. Identical CDR3 protein sequences are pooled into one entry, listed with their most common genes and DNA. This sample gives more than 50,000 distinct CDR3 sequences in total; 60% to 80% of them show up just once. The ten largest make up roughly 1.9% of the sample. On the study overall, not on this receptor specifically: A more restricted TCR repertoire was observed in Tr1 cells than in non-Tr1 cells, and this restriction was interpreted in the study as alloantigen-induced clonal expansion.

CDR1 and CDR2 are read off the germline V gene as SGHTA and FQGNSA. Trimming at the junction amounts to 1 base on V and 9 bases on J, and the germline ends lie 13 bases apart. The CDR3 contains 14 residues, cysteine and phenylalanine counted. Just CDR3 DNA is preserved here, 42 bases in frame from base 1. The sequence is built from TRBV7-2 and TRBJ1-5, with the D gene call left open. The sequence was obtained from a human donor in good health. Input material: cultured non-Tr1 T cells, either the whole culture or a sorted T cell fraction (not recorded which). According to the study, the label for this sample's cell subset or site signals: non-Tr1 population from the T-allo10 product. CDR3 region: CASSLGRSTLPQHF. In nucleotide form, the sequence is TGTGCCAGCAGCTTAGGGCGGTCCACGTTGCCCCAGCATTTT.